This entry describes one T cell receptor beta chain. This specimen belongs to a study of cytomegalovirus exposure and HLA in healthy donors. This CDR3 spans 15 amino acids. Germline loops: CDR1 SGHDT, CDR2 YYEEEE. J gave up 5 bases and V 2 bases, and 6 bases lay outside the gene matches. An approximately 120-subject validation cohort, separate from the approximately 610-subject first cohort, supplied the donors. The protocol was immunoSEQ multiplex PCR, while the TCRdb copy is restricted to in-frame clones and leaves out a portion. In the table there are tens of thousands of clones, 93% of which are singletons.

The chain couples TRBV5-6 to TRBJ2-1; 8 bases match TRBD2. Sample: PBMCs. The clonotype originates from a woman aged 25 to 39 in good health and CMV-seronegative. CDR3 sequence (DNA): TGTGCCAGCAGCTTCCGAACTAGCGGCAACAATGAGCAGTTCTTC. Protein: CASSFRTSGNNEQFF.